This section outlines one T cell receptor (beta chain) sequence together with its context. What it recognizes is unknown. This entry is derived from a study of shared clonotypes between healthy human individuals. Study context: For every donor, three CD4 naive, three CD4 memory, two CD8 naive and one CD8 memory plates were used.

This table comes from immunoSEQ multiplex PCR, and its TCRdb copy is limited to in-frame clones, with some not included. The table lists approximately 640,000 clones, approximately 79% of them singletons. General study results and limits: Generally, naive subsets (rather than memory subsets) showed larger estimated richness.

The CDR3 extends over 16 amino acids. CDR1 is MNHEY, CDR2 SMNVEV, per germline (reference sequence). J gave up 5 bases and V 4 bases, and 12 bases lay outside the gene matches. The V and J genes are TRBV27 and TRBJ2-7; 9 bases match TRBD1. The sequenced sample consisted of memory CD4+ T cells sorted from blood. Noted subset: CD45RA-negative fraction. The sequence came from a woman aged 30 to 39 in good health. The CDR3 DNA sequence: TGTGCCAGCAGTTCCCCGACTCGGGACAGGGTCCACGAGCAGTACTTC. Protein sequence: CASSSPTRDRVHEQYF.